The clone carrying this T cell receptor (beta chain) has just a few counts. The source of the sample is a study of Graves' ophthalmopathy and Graves' hyperthyroidism. The CDR3 sequence is 17 residues long. V was clipped by 6 bases and J by 2 bases; unmatched bases: 18. CDR1 is DFQATT, CDR2 SNEGSKA, per germline (reference sequence). The sequenced template was RNA, covering the TCR beta CDR3 region. Investigators did first-round RT-PCR with HTBI primers, then second-round multiplex PCR. TCRdb re-analysed the multiplex PCR reads in MiXCR, keeping a single row per CDR3 protein. Among some 520,000 distinct CDR3 sequences listed, roughly an eighth were seen once.

This receptor was identified in a woman in her 30s with Graves' ophthalmopathy. The chain recombines TRBV20-1 with TRBJ1-2; TRBD1 matches 7 bases. Sequences were obtained from blood. CDR3: CSALKRGTEETNYGYTF. CDR3 nucleotide sequence: TGCAGTGCCCTTAAGAGGGGGACAGAAGAGACAAACTATGGCTACACCTTC.